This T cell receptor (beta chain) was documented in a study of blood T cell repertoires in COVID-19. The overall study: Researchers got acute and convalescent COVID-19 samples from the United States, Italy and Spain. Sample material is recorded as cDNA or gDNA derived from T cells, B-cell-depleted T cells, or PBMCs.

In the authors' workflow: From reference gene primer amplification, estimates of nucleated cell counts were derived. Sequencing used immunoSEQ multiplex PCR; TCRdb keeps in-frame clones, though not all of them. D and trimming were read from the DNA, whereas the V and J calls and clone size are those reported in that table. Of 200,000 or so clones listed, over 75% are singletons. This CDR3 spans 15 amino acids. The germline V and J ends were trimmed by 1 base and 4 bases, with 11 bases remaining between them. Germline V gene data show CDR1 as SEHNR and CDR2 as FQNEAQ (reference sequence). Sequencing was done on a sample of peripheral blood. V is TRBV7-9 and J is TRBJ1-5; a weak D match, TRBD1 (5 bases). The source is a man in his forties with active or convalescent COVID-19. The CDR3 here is CASSLVGGVNQPQHF. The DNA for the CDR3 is TGTGCCAGCAGCTTAGTTGGGGGGGTTAATCAGCCCCAGCATTTT.